This T cell receptor (beta chain) stems from a study of T cells in Graves' hyperthyroidism and ophthalmopathy. From RNA transcripts, TCR beta CDR3 regions were amplified. An initial round of RT-PCR targeting the TCR CDR3 relied on the HTBI primer set. TCRdb fed the multiplex PCR reads into MiXCR, producing one record per CDR3 protein. In the table there are just over 550,000 distinct CDR3 sequences, approximately 44% of which are singletons. Exclusion criteria comprised uncontrolled infection, other autoimmune disease, pregnancy or lactation. This receptor was taken from a young woman with Graves' hyperthyroidism. The sample taken for sequencing was peripheral blood or thyroid tissue (not recorded which).

This CDR3 reads CAISFGPRLHF. The CDR3 DNA follows: TGTGCCATCAGTTTCGGGCCCCGTCTCCACTTT. The V and J genes are TRBV10-3 and TRBJ1-6, with D uncertain. The CDR3 runs 11 residues. CDR1 and CDR2 (germline): ENHRY, SYGVKD. The V end lost 5 bases, the J end lost 16 bases, and 12 bases lay between the germline ends.